This is a list of T cell receptor beta chains from one sample in a study of cytomegalovirus exposure and HLA in healthy donors. Sequenced by immunoSEQ multiplex PCR; TCRdb stores in-frame clones only, minus some. The sample holds some 190,000 clones, around 77% seen once. The sample comprised PBMCs. Receptors were obtained from a woman younger than 45 in good health and CMV-seronegative. Each CDR3 is given without its conserved first and last residue. The order of the fields is V gene, clone size, CDR3 length, CDR3 protein. The size of a clone is reported for some rows only, either as once, few or many, or as a class for expanded clones.

TRBV5-6	few	13	ASSFLQPGTGATF
TRBV5-1	.	14	ASSLDGQGMNTEAF
TRBV15	.	13	ATTRDRGNNQPQH
TRBV2	few	10	AARAGNTEAF
TRBV29-1	.	10	SVDGETYEQY
TRBV9	.	14	ASSFRRPGAEYEQY
TRBV29-1	.	11	SVRAGSTYEQY
TRBV30	.	12	AWSTDRFNSPLH
TRBV5-4	.	13	ASSPNRLPLYGYT
TRBV2	.	11	ASSNRDNEKLF
TRBV5-1	once	13	ASSPSGTLTDTQY
TRBV7-9	.	10	SSSLSEAEAF
TRBV4-1	.	15	ASSFGLAGGPTNEQF
TRBV7-3	.	13	ASSPPGQGVYEQY
TRBV18	.	12	ASSPGRVDYGYT
TRBV7-3	once	13	ASSPDRGALETQY
TRBV11-2	.	12	ASSRGGANTEAF
TRBV5-4	.	12	ASSVPGGLNGYT
TRBV4-1	.	14	ASSQDLVQGYNEQF
TRBV2	few	14	ASSEEPGLNTDTQY
TRBV5-1	.	11	ASSLGRGRGYT
TRBV13	.	15	ASSSTEGQPGEDTQY
TRBV5-4	.	12	ASSQEGRLSGYT
TRBV30	.	9	AWSPGETQY
TRBV7-2	.	12	ASSRRDSGTEAF
TRBV19	.	13	ASSWRTGGWDEQY
TRBV29-1	.	16	SVVPLSRTGGGNTEAF
TRBV7-8	once	14	ASSLMASGGADTQY
TRBV2	.	15	ASSPPGLAGNTGELF
TRBV30	.	12	AWSDDTYNEKLF
TRBV7-2	few	10	ASSLQARDIY
TRBV2	.	13	ASSGGASFTDTQY
TRBV2	.	12	ASKLQGALTEAF
TRBV7-2	.	14	ASSPRGPPSTDTQY
TRBV29-1	.	9	SVGQRGGLY
TRBV14	.	12	ASSRASGTDTQY
TRBV7-3	.	11	ASSSRQGAAAF
TRBV5-6	.	13	ASSLVPTGREGAF
TRBV5-4	.	12	ASSLVADLYEQY
TRBV5-1	.	14	ASSLAPSQGGNTQY
TRBV5-1	few	13	ASRPEPGVNQPQH
TRBV10-1	few	11	ASTGHRNQPQH
TRBV5-6	.	10	ASSVQDQPQH
TRBV19	.	12	ASTSLGGGETQY
TRBV15	.	11	ATSFDRQYEQY
TRBV5-1	.	14	ASSLVGQGAHWEQY
TRBV9	.	12	ASARGLNTGELF
TRBV18	.	14	ASSPVARTNTGELF
TRBV10-1	.	11	ASAANPGTEAF
TRBV6-1	.	14	ASSEGGGRDTGELF